This T cell receptor (beta chain) was captured in a study of blood T cells in healthy people across ages (dated by TCRdb to between 2015 and 2016). A note on the overall study: In model experiments, template switching captured about one uniquely barcoded TCR beta cDNA molecule for every two T cells. Donors were grouped into four age groups: young (average approximately 15 years), middle-aged (39), aged (around 66) and long-lived (approximately 81). For two donors (one aged 18 to 30 and one aged 80 or older), the study analyzed two additional independent replicas of 1 million unique cDNA reads from the same blood draw. Age-related changes in TCR beta repertoire diversity were measured in the study by deep sequencing normalized with unique cDNA molecular identifiers. To avoid experimental bias, donors of different ages were randomly spread across the sequencing lanes.

Points the paper makes about the study in general: The percentage of naive T cells measured by flow cytometry correlated strongly with observed TCR beta diversity. Observed TCR beta diversity per million T cells fell roughly linearly with age, and a significant reduction was already apparent by age roughly 41. Estimates of total diversity from one million sequenced T cells were regarded as lower bounds and underestimates. Donor CMV infection status was unknown, potentially confounding age-related changes in expanded clonotypes. Because profiling used bulk unsorted PBMCs, naive and antigen-experienced compartments could not be compared conclusively. The long-lived group showed more naive CD4+ T cells, fewer expanded clones and increased TCR diversity than the aged group, suggesting age selection.

Receptor amplification or capture employed 5' RACE. The sequencer was an Illumina HiSeq 2500. A second PCR of roughly 6 to 12 cycles was performed with a sample-barcoded 5' primer and a J-beta primer mix. Each TCR beta cDNA molecule received a unique molecular identifier from a template-switch 5' adaptor carrying 12 random nucleotides. Each sample yielded at least 2.5 million CDR3-containing paired-end reads. All of the RNA was converted into first-strand cDNA using the Mint cDNA synthesis kit, with a TRBC-specific oligonucleotide serving as the primer. Following uracil-DNA glycosylase treatment, a first 18-cycle PCR with universal primers M1SS and BC2_uni_R was performed on all cDNA. For the original study's pipeline: For normalization, 1 million high-quality reads, each with a distinct molecular identifier, were randomly selected from each sample. Instead of being binned into consensus sequences, reads with shared molecular identifiers were discarded. CDR3 identification, clonotype clustering and error correction used MiTCR with a Q25 quality threshold and the strictest error-elimination algorithm. A nonparametric unseen species model with Euler transformation was used to estimate lower-bound total TCR beta diversity. TCRdb ran its own pipeline on the public reads, namely fastp trimming at Q25 and MiXCR clone calling, and kept in-frame beta chains. Rows with a matching CDR3 protein are joined into one entry that keeps the most common DNA and genes. V and J calls and clone size were set by TCRdb, not the authors. Recorded for this sample are fewer than 900,000 distinct CDR3 sequences; around half of them occurred a single time. Together, the top ten hold around a third of the sample.

A remark on this clonotype: This receptor's antigen is unknown. Base qualities are missing; no much larger clone stands one base away.

The germline V gene (reference sequence) sets CDR1 to SEHNR and CDR2 to FQNEAQ. V gives up 1 base and J gives up 4 bases, and the segment between their germline ends measures 10 bases. The CDR3 runs 14 residues from the cysteine to the phenylalanine. Only CDR3 DNA remains: 42 bases, in frame from the first base. The donors were some 36 Caucasian individuals from Russia, aged roughly 6 to 95 years, who were systemically healthy. Each donor gave about 9.8 milliliters of peripheral blood, drawn into EDTA-treated Vacutainer tubes. Ficoll-Paque density-gradient centrifugation was used to isolate PBMCs, with at least 6.5 million obtained per sample. Total RNA, at least 6 micrograms per sample, was extracted from PBMCs with Trizol reagent. Naive CD45RAhigh/CD27high T cell percentages were measured by flow cytometry on a PBMC aliquot from every donor.

The chain was built from TRBV7-9 and TRBJ1-1, with the D gene uncertain. The receptor was derived from a woman in her sixties in good health. The sequenced material came from blood. The sequenced DNA: TGTGCCAGCAGCTTAGGGCAGACAAGCACTGAAGCTTTCTTT. Translation gives CASSLGQTSTEAFF.